The T cell receptor (beta chain) under discussion was sequenced for a study of OX40 agonist ivuxolimab in advanced cancers. About the study: Every 2 weeks, patients got intravenous ivuxolimab at one of six dose levels (0.01-10 mg/kg). Those treated in dose escalation had hepatocellular carcinoma, melanoma, renal cell cancer or head and neck cancer. With a range of 23 to 79, age averaged approximately 64 years, and roughly 80% were male. Whole-study findings and limits: Clonal expansion among partial responders at 0.1-3.0 mg/kg ranked near the lowest.

Details on this clone: As yet, its antigen is unknown.

CDR1 is SQVTM and CDR2 is ANQGSEA in the germline V gene. The CDR3 runs 13 residues. The germline V and J ends were trimmed by 5 bases and 1 base, with 12 bases remaining between them. Profiling relied on immunoSEQ multiplex PCR, and the TCRdb table lists in-frame clones only, not all of them. The table lists over 50,000 clones, roughly four fifths of them singletons. The sequence came from an adult with an advanced solid tumor such as melanoma, head and neck, liver or kidney cancer. This rearrangement joins TRBV29-1 to TRBJ2-7; D ambiguous. The sequenced sample was CD4+ or CD8+ T cells sorted from blood, obtained in a trial of the OX40 agonist ivuxolimab. CDR3 sequence: CSVSPGLSYEQYF. For the CDR3, the DNA is TGCAGCGTTTCCCCCGGGCTATCCTACGAGCAGTACTTC.